The source of this T cell receptor beta chain is a study of T-cell reconstitution after alpha-beta-depleted transplantation in children (TCRdb year 2016). About the study as a whole: Using TCR repertoire profiling, the study quantitatively followed how T-cell immune reconstitution unfolded in children after TCRalphabeta/CD19-depleted allogeneic hematopoietic cell transplantation.

Inclusive of the bounding cysteine and phenylalanine, the CDR3 is 13 residues long. Of the read, only the CDR3 DNA is kept; its 39 bases are in frame from base 1. V gives up 5 bases and J gives up 5 bases, and the segment between their germline ends measures 9 bases. The germline V gene sets CDR1 to SGHTA and CDR2 to FQGNSA. Preparation of the library involved PCR. Sequenced on an Illumina HiSeq 2500. To normalize quantification of the TCRbeta repertoire, the TCR libraries were built with molecular barcoding that relied on unique molecular identifiers. TCRdb took the public reads, trimmed them with fastp at Q25, ran MiXCR for clone calling and kept in-frame beta chains. Entries that share a CDR3 protein sequence are merged under the most common genes and DNA. The sample table lists about 980,000 distinct CDR3 sequences, less than 30% of them with a count of one. The ten largest make up 25% to 35% of the sample.

The treatment or condition label of this sample denotes: allogeneic hematopoietic cell transplantation with graft depleted of TCRalphabeta T cells and CD19 B cells. Transplant recipients were children who received TCRalphabeta/CD19-depleted allogeneic hematopoietic cell grafts. Here is what the overall study found, with its caveats: The apparently early recovery of alphabetaT-cell counts about two months after transplant reportedly depended on only several hundred rapidly expanded clones that came from non-depleted graft cells. Over the following months the frequencies of hyperexpanded clones went down, and after one year T-cell counts and TCRbeta diversity were mostly credited to newly produced T cells. In some patients, high TCRbeta diversity at day 60 was attributed to recipient T cells and intrathymic progenitors that had survived conditioning.

This clonotype was picked up a small number of times. Which antigen it targets is not known. Base quality data are lacking; no much larger clone is found one base away. This specimen was PBMCs, mostly from graft donor cells, taken 360 days after TCRalphabeta/CD19-depleted stem cell transplant. In this chain, TRBV7-2 is recombined with TRBJ2-2; no D gene call is confident. This TCR was sampled from a boy younger than two who had a stem cell transplant for SCID, so the T cells may come from the graft donor. The CDR3 here reads CASSLWTTGELFF. The DNA reads as follows: TGTGCCAGCAGCCTGTGGACGACCGGGGAGCTGTTTTTT. Full variable domain (CDR3 extended with the reference TRBV7-2 and TRBJ2-2 proteins): GAGVSQSPSNKVTEKGKDVELRCDPISGHTALYWYRQSLGQGLEFLIYFQGNSAPDKSGLPSDRFSAERTGGSVSTLTIQRTQQEDSAVYLCASSLWTTGELFFGEGSRLTVL.